This T cell receptor beta chain originates from a study of blood T cell repertoires in COVID-19. In the original analysis: Using reference gene primer amplification, nucleated cell counts were estimated. Assay: immunoSEQ multiplex PCR; the TCRdb copy retains only in-frame clones and omits some. The V and J calls and the clone size are those of that table, but D and trimming were determined from the DNA. The sample shows roughly 450,000 clones, 80% to 95% of them seen only once. Per germline, CDR1 SGHVS and CDR2 FNYEAQ. The CDR3 runs 18 residues. The V and J ends lost 2 bases and 7 bases respectively, with 23 bases between them.

What was sequenced was PBMCs or T cells enriched from blood (not recorded which). The receptor's source is a young man who had recovered from COVID-19. The V gene is TRBV7-6, the J gene TRBJ1-4, with D unclear. Here the CDR3 DNA reads TGTGCCAGCAGCTTAAATTCCCACTTCCCGAGCAGGATTGAAAAACTGTTTTTT. Its protein product is CASSLNSHFPSRIEKLFF.